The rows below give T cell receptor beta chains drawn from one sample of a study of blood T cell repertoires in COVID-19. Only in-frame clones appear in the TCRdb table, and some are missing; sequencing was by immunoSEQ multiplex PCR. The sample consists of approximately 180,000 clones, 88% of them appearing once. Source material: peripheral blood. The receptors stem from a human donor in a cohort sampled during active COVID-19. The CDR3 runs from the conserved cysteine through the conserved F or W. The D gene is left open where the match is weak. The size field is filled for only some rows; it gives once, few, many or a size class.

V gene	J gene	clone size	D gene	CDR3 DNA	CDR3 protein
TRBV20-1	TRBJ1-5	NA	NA	TGCAGTGCTAGTCTCGGGAGCAATCAGCCCCAGCATTTT	CSASLGSNQPQHF
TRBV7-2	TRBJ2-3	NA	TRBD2	TGTGCCAGCAGCTTAGTGCAGCGGGGGAGCCTTGGGGCCGTAGATACGCAGTATTTT	CASSLVQRGSLGAVDTQYF
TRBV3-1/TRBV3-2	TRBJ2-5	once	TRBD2	TGTGCCAGCAGCCAAAAAGGGGGGACTAGCGGGGCTCAAGAGACCCAGTACTTC	CASSQKGGTSGAQETQYF
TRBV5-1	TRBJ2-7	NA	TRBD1	TGCGCCAGCAGCTTGGACAGGGGTATAGCCTACGAGCAGTACTTC	CASSLDRGIAYEQYF
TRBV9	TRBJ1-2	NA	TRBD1	TGTGCCAGCAGCACGGACAGGGAAAATGGCTACACCTTC	CASSTDRENGYTF
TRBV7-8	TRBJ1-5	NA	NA	TGTGCCAGCAGCTTAGCGGCAGATTCCAATCAGCCCCAGCATTTT	CASSLAADSNQPQHF
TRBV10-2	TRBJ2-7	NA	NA	TGCGCCAGCACCTCAGGGAAGTACGAGCAGTACTTC	CASTSGKYEQYF
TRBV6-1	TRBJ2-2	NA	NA	TGTGCCAGCAGTGAACGTCATCTTTTCGACCGAGGCAAAATCGGCACCGGGGAGCTGTTTTTT	CASSERHLFDRGKIGTGELFF
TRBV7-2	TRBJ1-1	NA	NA	TGTGCCAGCAGCGCGGGGGGCCGGGATCACACTGAAGCTTTCTTT	CASSAGGRDHTEAFF
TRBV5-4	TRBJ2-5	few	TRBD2	TGTGCCAGCAGCTTGGTAGGCAGCGGGAAGGCCCAAGAGACCCAGTACTTC	CASSLVGSGKAQETQYF
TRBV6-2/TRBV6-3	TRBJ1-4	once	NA	TGTGCCAGCAGCTCCCGGGACGGGAGGAAAAAACTGTTTTTT	CASSSRDGRKKLFF
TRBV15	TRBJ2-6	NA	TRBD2	TGTGCCACCAGCGGACTAGGGTTGCTCTCTGGGGCCAACGTCCTGACTTTC	CATSGLGLLSGANVLTF
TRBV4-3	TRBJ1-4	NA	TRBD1	TGCGCCAGCAGCCAAGCCAGGACAGGGGGCTCTGAAAAACTGTTTTTT	CASSQARTGGSEKLFF
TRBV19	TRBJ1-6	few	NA	TGTGCCAGTAGTATAGCCCAGGGTGAGTCACCCCTCCACTTT	CASSIAQGESPLHF
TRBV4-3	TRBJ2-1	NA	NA	TGCGCCAGCAGCTTCCAGGGGGGCGAGCAGTTCTTC	CASSFQGGEQFF
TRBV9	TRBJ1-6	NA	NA	TGTGCCAGCAGCGTTAGACAGAATAATTCACCCCTCCACTTT	CASSVRQNNSPLHF
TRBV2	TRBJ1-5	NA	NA	TGTGCCAGCAGGGAAACAGAGAATCAGCCCCAGCATTTT	CASRETENQPQHF
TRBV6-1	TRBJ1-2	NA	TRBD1	TGTGCCAGCAGTGACCTCCAGGGGGTCGGCTATGGCTACACCTTC	CASSDLQGVGYGYTF
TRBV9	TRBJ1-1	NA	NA	TGTGCCAGCAGCCCCCGTGGGGGGGGGTTGGCTGAAGCTTTCTTT	CASSPRGGGLAEAFF
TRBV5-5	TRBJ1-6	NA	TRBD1	TGTGCCAGCAGCCACGGACAGGGGAGCTCACCCCTCCACTTT	CASSHGQGSSPLHF
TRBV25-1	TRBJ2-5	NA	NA	TGTGCCAGCAGTGGCAGGGTCGAGACCCAGTACTTC	CASSGRVETQYF
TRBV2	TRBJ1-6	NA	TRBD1	TGTGCCACGGGACAGGGGCCAAATTCACCCCTCCACTTT	CATGQGPNSPLHF
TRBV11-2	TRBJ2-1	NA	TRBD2	TGTGCCAGCAGCTTAGTTCGACTAGCGGCCAACAATGAGCAGTTCTTC	CASSLVRLAANNEQFF
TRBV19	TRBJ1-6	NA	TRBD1	TGTGCCAGTAGTATCGGAGGGGGCTCACCCCTCCACTTT	CASSIGGGSPLHF
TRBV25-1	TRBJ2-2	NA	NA	TGTGCCAGCAGTGAACAGCCAGAGGGCACCGGGGAGCTGTTTTTT	CASSEQPEGTGELFF
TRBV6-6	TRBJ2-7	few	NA	TGTGCCAGCAATGCAGGGAACTCCTACGAGCAGTACTTC	CASNAGNSYEQYF
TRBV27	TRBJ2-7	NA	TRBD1	TGTGCCAGCAGTTTATCGGGGACAGGGTGGAGCTCCTACGAGCAGTACTTC	CASSLSGTGWSSYEQYF
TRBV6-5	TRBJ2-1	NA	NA	TGTGCCAGCAGTAAAACAGTCAACAATGAGCAGTTCTTC	CASSKTVNNEQFF
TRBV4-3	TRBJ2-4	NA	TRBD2	TGCGCCAGCAGCCAAACTAGCGGGGGGGTGGACATTCAGTACTTC	CASSQTSGGVDIQYF
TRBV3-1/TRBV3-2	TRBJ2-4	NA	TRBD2	TGTGCCAGCAGCCAACACGCGGGAGCGGGGTGGGGAAACATTCAGTACTTC	CASSQHAGAGWGNIQYF
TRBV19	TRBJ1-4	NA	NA	TGTGCCAGTAGTAACGGAGATCTTAATGAAAAACTGTTTTTT	CASSNGDLNEKLFF
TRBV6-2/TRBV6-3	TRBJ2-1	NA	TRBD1	TGTGCCAGCAGTTACACCGGGACAGTCTCCTACAATGAGCAGTTCTTC	CASSYTGTVSYNEQFF
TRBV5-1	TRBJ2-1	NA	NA	TGCGCCAGCAGTCGTAGCGAAGGCCCCTACAATGAGCAGTTCTTC	CASSRSEGPYNEQFF
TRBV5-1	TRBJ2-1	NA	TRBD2	TGCGCCAGCAGCCCGACTACTAGCGCTTCCTACAATGAGCAGTTCTTC	CASSPTTSASYNEQFF
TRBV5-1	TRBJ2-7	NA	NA	TGCGCCAGCAGCTTGGCCGGGTTTCCCTACGAGCAGTACTTC	CASSLAGFPYEQYF
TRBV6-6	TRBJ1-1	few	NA	TGTGCCACCACCCCGACAGGAATGAACACTGAAGCTTTCTTT	CATTPTGMNTEAFF
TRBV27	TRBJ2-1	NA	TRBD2	TGTGCCAGCAGTTCGTGGCGGGAGGTATTGAAGAATGAGCAGTTCTTC	CASSSWREVLKNEQFF
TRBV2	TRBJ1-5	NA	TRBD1	TGTGCCAGCAAAAGGACAGGGGGAGTGGGTCAGCCCCAGCATTTT	CASKRTGGVGQPQHF
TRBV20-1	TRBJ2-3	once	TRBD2	TGCAGTGCTAGTGGAGCGGGAGAGGGAGATACGCAGTATTTT	CSASGAGEGDTQYF
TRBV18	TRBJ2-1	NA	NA	TGTGCCAGCTCACCGAGCGGAAGCTCCTACAATGAGCAGTTCTTC	CASSPSGSSYNEQFF
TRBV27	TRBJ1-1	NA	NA	TGTGCCAGCAGTTTTCTCCGGAACACTGAAGCTTTCTTT	CASSFLRNTEAFF
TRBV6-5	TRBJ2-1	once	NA	TGTGCCAGCAGTAGCGTGGACAATGAGCAGTTCTTC	CASSSVDNEQFF
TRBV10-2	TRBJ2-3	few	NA	TGCGCCAGCAGTGAATCTGTACTAACAGATACGCAGTATTTT	CASSESVLTDTQYF
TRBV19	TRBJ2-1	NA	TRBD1	TGTGCCAGTAGCCGACAGGGGGCCTCCTCCTACAATGAGCAGTTCTTC	CASSRQGASSYNEQFF
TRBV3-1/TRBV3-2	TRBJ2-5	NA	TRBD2	TGTGCCAGCAGCCCCAGCGGGGGGGTGAACCAAGAGACCCAGTACTTC	CASSPSGGVNQETQYF
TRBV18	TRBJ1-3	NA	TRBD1	TGTGCCAGCTCCCGGCCGGGGACAGAAGGAAACACCATATATTTT	CASSRPGTEGNTIYF
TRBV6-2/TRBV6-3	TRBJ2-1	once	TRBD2	TGTGCCAGCAGTCCCGGGACTAGCGGGAGGGCCCCCAATGTGCAGTTCTTC	CASSPGTSGRAPNVQFF
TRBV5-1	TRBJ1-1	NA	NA	TGCGCCAGCAGCCAGACAGTTAGGAACACTGAAGCTTTCTTT	CASSQTVRNTEAFF
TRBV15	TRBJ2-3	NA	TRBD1	TGTGCCACCCGACGGACAGGGAGTACAGATACGCAGTATTTT	CATRRTGSTDTQYF
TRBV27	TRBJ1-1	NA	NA	TGTGCCAGCACCTTTCGTTTCGGCACTGAAGCTTTCTTT	CASTFRFGTEAFF
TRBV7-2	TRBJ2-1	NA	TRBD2	TGTGCCAGCAGCGACACTAGCGGGGGGGCGTGGAATGAGCAGTTCTTC	CASSDTSGGAWNEQFF
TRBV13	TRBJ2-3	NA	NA	TGTGCCAGCAGCACAGCAGATACGCAGTATTTT	CASSTADTQYF
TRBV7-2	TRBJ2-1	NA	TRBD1	TGTGCCAGCAGCTTGCAGGGGGCGGGCTATGAGCAGTTCTTC	CASSLQGAGYEQFF
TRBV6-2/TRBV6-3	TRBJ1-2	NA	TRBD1	TGTGCCAGCAGCCCCGGGACAGCAGATTATGGCTACACCTTC	CASSPGTADYGYTF